The rows below give T cell receptor beta chains drawn from one sample of a study of beta chain features in type 1 diabetes. The table came from immunoSEQ multiplex PCR; TCRdb's copy has only in-frame clones and leaves some out. The table lists around 190,000 clones, about 13% of them singletons. Specimen: central memory CD4+ T cells from blood. The receptors were gathered from a woman between 18 and 29 years old in good health. CDR3s include the opening cysteine and the closing phenylalanine or tryptophan. The order of the fields is CDR3 DNA, CDR3 protein, V gene, D gene, clone size, CDR3 length, J gene. The D gene is left open where the match is weak. Expanded clones are given a class, and other clones once, few, many or no size at all.

TGTGCCAGCAGCTTATCCCCACAAGAGACCCAGTACTTC	CASSLSPQETQYF	TRBV7-3	.	.	13	TRBJ2-5
TGCAGCGTTGGTGAGCGTCGGATAAGCAATGAGCAGTTCTTC	CSVGERRISNEQFF	TRBV29-1	.	.	14	TRBJ2-1
TGTGCCAGCGGAGGACAGCTGAACACTGAAGCTTTCTTT	CASGGQLNTEAFF	TRBV11-2	.	.	13	TRBJ1-1
TGTGCCTGGTCGTCTGGGGCCAACGTCCTGACTTTC	CAWSSGANVLTF	TRBV30	.	few	12	TRBJ2-6
TGTGCCTGGAGTGCGACAGGGACGAGAATTCAAGAGACCCAGTACTTC	CAWSATGTRIQETQYF	TRBV30	TRBD1	.	16	TRBJ2-5
TGTGCCAGCAGAGCCGGACAGAATAGCAATCAGCCCCAGCATTTT	CASRAGQNSNQPQHF	TRBV2	.	few	15	TRBJ1-5
TGTGCCAGCAGTGACTCACCCGAACCGACAGGGGCCAATGAGCAGTTCTTC	CASSDSPEPTGANEQFF	TRBV25-1	TRBD1	many	17	TRBJ2-1
TGTGCCAGCTCGCGAGGGGGTTCAAGTGAAAAACTGTTTTTT	CASSRGGSSEKLFF	TRBV18	.	few	14	TRBJ1-4
TGTGCCAGCAGGGCAGAAAGGAGGCATGGCTACACCTTC	CASRAERRHGYTF	TRBV27	.	.	13	TRBJ1-2
TGCGCCAGCAGCCAGGGTAGTGATGTAGCGGGGCCCCAAGGGACCCAGTACTTC	CASSQGSDVAGPQGTQYF	TRBV4-3	TRBD2	.	18	TRBJ2-5
TGCGCCAGCAGACAGGGGCAGGGCTCTGGGGCCAACGTCCTGACTTTC	CASRQGQGSGANVLTF	TRBV4-1	TRBD1	few	16	TRBJ2-6
TGCGCCAGCAGCTTGTCGGAGGGAGATACGCAGTATTTT	CASSLSEGDTQYF	TRBV5-1	.	.	13	TRBJ2-3
TGCAGTGTGGGCAAATATCAGCCCCAGCATTTT	CSVGKYQPQHF	TRBV20-1	.	few	11	TRBJ1-5
TGTGCCAGCAACGCTCGGACAGGGAGAAACTACGAGCAGTACTTC	CASNARTGRNYEQYF	TRBV6-5	TRBD1	few	15	TRBJ2-7
TGTGCCAGTAGCATGGACAGGGACACTGAAGCTTTCTTT	CASSMDRDTEAFF	TRBV19	TRBD1	few	13	TRBJ1-1
TGTGCCAGCAGCCCCCCGAGGGAGGGGGGCGCCGGGGAGCTGTTTTTT	CASSPPREGGAGELFF	TRBV7-3	.	few	16	TRBJ2-2
TGCGCCAGCAGCTTGGACGGGATGAACACCGGGGAGCTGTTTTTT	CASSLDGMNTGELFF	TRBV5-1	.	.	15	TRBJ2-2
TGTGCCAGCAGCCCTCGGCAGGGCAGGGGAGAGACCCAGTACTTC	CASSPRQGRGETQYF	TRBV5-6	.	.	15	TRBJ2-5
TGTGCCAGCGACGGGGGGACTATCCAAGAGACCCAGTACTTC	CASDGGTIQETQYF	TRBV9	TRBD2	.	14	TRBJ2-5
TGTGCCAGCAGTGCGGGAGTGGCCAAAAACATTCAGTACTTC	CASSAGVAKNIQYF	TRBV28	TRBD2	few	14	TRBJ2-4
TGTGCCAGCAGCTTGGGGGCCGCAGGGGCGCGGAGCAATCAGCCCCAGCATTTT	CASSLGAAGARSNQPQHF	TRBV5-6	.	few	18	TRBJ1-5
TGCGCCAGCAGCCCTGTGACAGGGAGGCAGCCCCAGCATTTT	CASSPVTGRQPQHF	TRBV5-1	TRBD1	few	14	TRBJ1-5
TGCAGTGAACAGGGAAACTATGGCTACACCTTC	CSEQGNYGYTF	TRBV20-1	.	few	11	TRBJ1-2
TGTGCCAGCAGTGGAGGAGTAGATACGCAGTATTTT	CASSGGVDTQYF	TRBV28	.	.	12	TRBJ2-3
TGTGCCAGCAGTTACACGGGTCCTAACTATGGCTACACCTTC	CASSYTGPNYGYTF	TRBV6-6	.	few	14	TRBJ1-2
TGCGCCAGCAGCCAAGGACAGGGTATGGGCAATCAGCCCCAGCATTTT	CASSQGQGMGNQPQHF	TRBV4-1	TRBD1	.	16	TRBJ1-5
TGTGCCAGCAGCTTAGGGGGCTCCAACGTCCTGACTTTC	CASSLGGSNVLTF	TRBV11-2	.	.	13	TRBJ2-6
TGTGCCAGCACCACGAACCAGCCGGGACAGGGGGCTGGCTACACCTTC	CASTTNQPGQGAGYTF	TRBV7-2	TRBD1	few	16	TRBJ1-2
TGCGCCAGCAACCGGGACTTCCAAGAGACCCAGTACTTC	CASNRDFQETQYF	TRBV5-1	.	.	13	TRBJ2-5